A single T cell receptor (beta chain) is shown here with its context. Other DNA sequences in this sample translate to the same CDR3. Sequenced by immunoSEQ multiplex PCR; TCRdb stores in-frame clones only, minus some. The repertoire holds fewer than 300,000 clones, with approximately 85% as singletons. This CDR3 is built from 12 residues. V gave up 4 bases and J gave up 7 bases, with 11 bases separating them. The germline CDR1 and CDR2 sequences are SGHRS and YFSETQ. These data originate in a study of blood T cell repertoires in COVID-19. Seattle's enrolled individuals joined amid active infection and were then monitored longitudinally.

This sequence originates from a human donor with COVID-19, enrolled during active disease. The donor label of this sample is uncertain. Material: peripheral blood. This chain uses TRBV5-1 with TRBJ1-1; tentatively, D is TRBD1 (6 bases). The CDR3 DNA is TGCGCCAGCAGCCCCGGACAGCGTGAAGCTTTCTTT. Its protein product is CASSPGQREAFF.